A selection of T cell receptor beta chains follows, all from one sample in a study of T cells after yellow fever vaccination. TCRdb fed the 5' RACE reads into MiXCR, producing one record per CDR3 protein. The sample has 300,000 to 350,000 distinct CDR3 sequences, 4% seen once. Sequencing was performed on PBMCs, taken 5 days after the yellow fever booster vaccination. These receptors came from a man between 18 and 29 years old who received the YFV17D yellow fever vaccine. The CDR3 runs from the conserved cysteine through the conserved F or W. D genes are given only for firm matches. Rows give clone size only sometimes, using once, few, many, or a class for an expanded clone.

V	J	D	size	CDR3	DNA
TRBV20-1	TRBJ2-2	-	-	CSAGEGGGANTGELFF	TGCAGTGCCGGAGAGGGAGGTGGAGCGAACACCGGGGAGCTGTTTTTT
TRBV13	TRBJ1-2	-	many	CASSSGTAGYTF	TGTGCCAGCAGCTCTGGGACGGCTGGCTACACCTTC
TRBV7-8	TRBJ2-1	-	many	CASSLYRSSSYNEQFF	TGTGCCAGCAGCTTATATCGATCGAGCTCCTACAATGAGCAGTTCTTC
TRBV20-1	TRBJ2-1	-	-	CSAERENEQFF	TGCAGTGCCGAACGGGAGAATGAGCAGTTCTTC
TRBV5-5	TRBJ2-5	TRBD1	-	CASSLETGVPETQYF	TGTGCCAGCAGCTTAGAGACAGGGGTGCCCGAGACCCAGTACTTC
TRBV7-3	TRBJ2-6	-	-	CASSPRQMSSGANVLTF	TGTGCCAGCAGCCCTCGACAGATGAGCTCTGGGGCCAACGTCCTGACTTTC
TRBV10-2	TRBJ2-2	-	few	CASTPAGPNTGELFF	TGCGCCAGCACCCCGGCTGGGCCGAACACCGGGGAGCTGTTTTTT
TRBV18	TRBJ2-1	-	few	CASSGLPRNEQFF	TGTGCCAGCTCGGGACTCCCAAGAAATGAGCAGTTCTTC
TRBV11-2	TRBJ1-2	-	many	CASSLDLAVYGYTF	TGTGCCAGCAGCTTAGATTTGGCGGTCTATGGCTACACCTTC
TRBV7-8	TRBJ1-2	-	few	CASSPPGPANYGYTF	TGTGCCAGCAGCCCACCGGGGCCCGCCAACTATGGCTACACCTTC
TRBV28	TRBJ2-5	-	many	CASSTPSRETQYF	TGTGCCAGCAGTACCCCTAGCCGAGAGACCCAGTACTTC
TRBV6-2/TRBV6-3	TRBJ2-1	-	few	CASSTRVDEQFF	TGTGCCAGCAGTACCCGCGTGGATGAGCAGTTCTTC
TRBV19	TRBJ1-5	-	few	CASSIIYSTNQPQHF	TGTGCCAGTAGTATTATTTACAGTACGAATCAGCCCCAGCATTTT
TRBV19	TRBJ2-3	TRBD2	few	CASSLGTSGGYPTVTQYF	TGTGCCAGTAGCCTCGGGACTAGCGGGGGGTACCCCACAGTTACGCAGTATTTT
TRBV29-1	TRBJ2-7	-	-	CSVGAGTYEQYF	TGCAGCGTTGGGGCAGGGACCTACGAGCAGTACTTC
TRBV5-4	TRBJ2-3	TRBD2	-	CASERGGADTQYF	TGTGCCAGCGAGCGGGGGGGTGCAGATACGCAGTATTTT
TRBV5-5	TRBJ1-6	-	many	CASSPGGAVSPLHF	TGTGCCAGCAGCCCCGGCGGGGCCGTTTCACCCCTCCACTTT
TRBV20-1	TRBJ1-2	-	few	CSARPFGIYGYTF	TGCAGTGCTAGACCCTTTGGGATCTATGGCTACACCTTC
TRBV4-1	TRBJ1-2	-	few	CASSQDWAGAYGYTF	TGCGCCAGCAGCCAAGACTGGGCGGGGGCCTATGGCTACACCTTC
TRBV19	TRBJ2-7	-	few	CASSSEGFSYEQYF	TGTGCCAGTAGTTCGGAGGGGTTCTCCTACGAGCAGTACTTC
TRBV7-8	TRBJ1-2	TRBD1	many	CASSLAGQGTGYTF	TGTGCCAGCAGCTTAGCCGGACAGGGGACAGGCTACACCTTC
TRBV6-5	TRBJ2-3	TRBD2	few	CASSYSIQRGATDTQYF	TGTGCCAGCAGTTACTCGATACAGCGGGGGGCAACAGATACGCAGTATTTT
TRBV29-1	TRBJ2-7	-	-	CSVGLGGYEQYF	TGCAGCGTCGGTTTGGGGGGCTACGAGCAGTACTTC
TRBV7-2	TRBJ1-6	-	few	CASSPQRRTSPLHF	TGTGCCAGCAGCCCCCAAAGGAGAACTTCACCCCTCCACTTT
TRBV7-9	TRBJ2-3	-	few	CASSRDPLTDTQYF	TGTGCCAGCAGCCGCGATCCCTTGACAGATACGCAGTATTTT
TRBV29-1	TRBJ2-1	TRBD2	-	CSVRTSGYNEQFF	TGCAGCGTGAGGACTAGCGGTTACAATGAGCAGTTCTTC
TRBV29-1	TRBJ2-5	-	many	CSVGVGGETQYF	TGCAGCGTTGGGGTAGGAGGGGAGACCCAGTACTTC
TRBV6-1	TRBJ1-6	-	-	CASSGSGVNSPLHF	TGTGCCAGCAGTGGTAGCGGAGTAAATTCACCCCTCCACTTT
TRBV6-5	TRBJ2-3	-	many	CASGQFGPGDTQYF	-
TRBV9	TRBJ2-3	-	-	CASSDWDTDTQYF	TGTGCCAGCAGCGACTGGGACACAGATACGCAGTATTTT
TRBV5-1	TRBJ2-3	-	few	CASSLAGTVNTDTQYF	TGCGCCAGCAGCTTGGCCGGCACAGTAAACACAGATACGCAGTATTTT
TRBV29-1	TRBJ2-1	TRBD1	many	CSVTRDRKNNEQFF	TGCAGCGTGACCCGGGACAGGAAAAACAATGAGCAGTTCTTC
TRBV4-2	TRBJ2-7	-	-	CASSEADAAAYEQYF	TGTGCCAGCAGCGAAGCGGATGCGGCCGCCTACGAGCAGTACTTC
TRBV29-1	TRBJ2-7	-	few	CSARESSYEQYF	TGCAGCGCCCGGGAGAGCTCCTACGAGCAGTACTTC
TRBV20-1	TRBJ1-5	-	many	CSARGLIRQPQHF	TGCAGTGCTAGAGGACTTATCCGACAGCCCCAGCATTTT
TRBV23-1	TRBJ2-1	-	many	CASIPQGGARLTEQFF	TGCGCCAGCATACCACAGGGGGGGGCGCGTCTCACTGAGCAGTTCTTC
TRBV29-1	TRBJ1-2	TRBD1	many	CSVSPGQAIYGYTF	TGCAGCGTTTCACCGGGACAGGCGATTTATGGCTACACCTTC
TRBV18	TRBJ2-7	TRBD1	-	CASSDRGGEQYF	TGTGCCAGCTCAGACAGGGGTGGCGAGCAGTACTTC
TRBV21-1	TRBJ2-5	-	-	CASSKGGQGAKTQYF	TGTGCCAGCAGCAAAGGCGGACAGGGGGCAAAGACCCAGTACTTC
TRBV2	TRBJ1-1	-	-	CATIQNMNTEAFF	TGTGCCACAATACAGAACATGAACACTGAAGCTTTCTTT
TRBV5-1	TRBJ2-7	-	few	CASSFGFSSYEQYF	TGCGCCAGCAGCTTTGGTTTTAGCTCCTACGAGCAGTACTTC
TRBV29-1	TRBJ1-1	-	-	CSATKGGGGTEAFF	TGCAGCGCCACAAAGGGGGGTGGGGGCACTGAAGCTTTCTTT
TRBV5-4	TRBJ2-3	-	-	CASSEQGWITDTQYF	TGTGCCAGCAGCGAACAGGGCTGGATTACAGATACGCAGTATTTT
TRBV18	TRBJ2-3	TRBD2	many	CASSPLRRGSTDTQYF	TGTGCCAGCTCACCACTTAGGCGGGGGAGTACAGATACGCAGTATTTT
TRBV4-3	TRBJ2-3	-	few	CASSLSWPGAGDTQYF	TGCGCCAGCAGCCTCTCGTGGCCGGGGGCAGGGGATACGCAGTATTTT
TRBV7-2	TRBJ1-2	-	-	CASSLRSGPSYGYTF	TGTGCCAGCAGCTTAAGATCGGGGCCGAGTTATGGCTACACCTTC
TRBV10-3	TRBJ2-6	TRBD1	many	CAITGTGSSGANVLTF	TGTGCCATCACCGGGACAGGGTCCTCTGGGGCCAACGTCCTGACTTTC
TRBV28	TRBJ1-1	-	few	CASRRTATEAFF	TGTGCCAGCAGGAGGACAGCCACTGAAGCTTTCTTT
TRBV7-3	TRBJ1-6	TRBD1	-	CASSPRQGGDSPLHF	TGTGCCAGCAGCCCAAGACAGGGAGGGGATTCACCCCTCCACTTT
TRBV2	TRBJ1-1	-	few	CASIQLRAFF	TGTGCCAGCATACAGCTCCGGGCTTTCTTT
TRBV20-1	TRBJ2-1	-	-	CSAREVRGPYNEQFF	TGCAGTGCTAGAGAGGTGCGGGGGCCATACAATGAGCAGTTCTTC
TRBV4-3	TRBJ2-1	-	-	CASSPLYTGSYNEQFF	TGCGCCAGCAGCCCCCTTTACACCGGCTCCTACAATGAGCAGTTCTTC
TRBV18	TRBJ2-1	-	-	CASSPPRANPLNEQFF	TGTGCCAGCTCACCACCGAGGGCTAACCCCTTAAATGAGCAGTTCTTC
TRBV2	TRBJ2-2	TRBD2	many	CASGTSATGELFF	TGTGCCAGCGGGACTAGCGCCACCGGGGAGCTGTTTTTT
TRBV15	TRBJ2-1	-	-	CATSTNRENNEQFF	TGTGCCACCAGCACTAACAGGGAAAACAATGAGCAGTTCTTC
TRBV4-2	TRBJ2-2	-	few	CASRIRDGYTGELFF	TGTGCCAGCAGAATCAGGGACGGTTACACCGGGGAGCTGTTTTTT
TRBV12-3/TRBV12-4	TRBJ1-2	-	many	CASSFGVSYGYTF	TGTGCCAGCAGTTTTGGGGTCTCCTATGGCTACACCTTC
TRBV27	TRBJ1-2	TRBD1	-	CASRLDRYTYGYTF	TGTGCCAGCAGACTGGACAGGTATACCTATGGCTACACCTTC